This T cell receptor beta chain was recovered during a study of T-cell reconstitution after alpha-beta-depleted transplantation in children (dated by TCRdb to 2016 to 2018). About the full investigation: Using TCR repertoire profiling, the study quantitatively followed how T-cell immune reconstitution unfolded in children after TCRalphabeta/CD19-depleted allogeneic hematopoietic cell transplantation. Points the paper makes about the study in general: Hyperexpanded clone frequencies declined over subsequent months; after one year, T-cell counts and TCRbeta diversity were mostly attributed to newly produced T cells. The apparently early recovery of alphabetaT-cell counts about two months after transplant reportedly depended on only several hundred rapidly expanded clones that came from non-depleted graft cells. In some patients, the high TCRbeta diversity seen at day 60 was put down to recipient T cells and intrathymic progenitors that had survived conditioning.

The treatment or condition label of this sample denotes: allogeneic hematopoietic cell transplantation with graft depleted of TCRalphabeta T cells and CD19 B cells. The transplant recipients were children given TCRalphabeta/CD19-depleted allogeneic hematopoietic cell grafts. Library preparation employed PCR. Instrument used: Illumina HiSeq 2500. TCR library preparation used molecular barcoding, with unique molecular identifiers applied to normalize quantification of the TCRbeta repertoire. TCRdb itself trimmed the public reads at Q25 with fastp, ran MiXCR and retained productive beta chains. Every distinct CDR3 protein forms one entry, paired with its most common genes and DNA. For this sample the table gives nearly 350,000 distinct CDR3 sequences, of which under 20% were detected only once. The ten largest clones represent about 41% of the sample. This clonotype was seen only a few times. The target of this receptor is not known. Base qualities are not at hand, and no much larger clone is one base apart.

The specimen comprised PBMCs, mostly from graft donor cells, sampled 360 days after TCRalphabeta/CD19-depleted stem cell transplant. This TCR derives from a male patient between 2 and 10 years old who had a stem cell transplant for acute lymphoblastic leukemia, so the T cells may come from the graft donor.

The nucleotide sequence reads as follows: TGTGCCAGCAGCTTATCTCGGGTAACCAAAAACATTCAGTACTTC. Translated, it reads CASSLSRVTKNIQYF. This sequence uses TRBV7-3 and TRBJ2-4, with the D gene not clear enough to name. For CDR1 and CDR2, the germline V gene lists SGHTA and FQGTGA. The V end loses 2 bases and the J end loses 2 bases, and a stretch of 10 bases separates them. The CDR3 covers 15 residues, taking in both the cysteine and the phenylalanine. The kept DNA is CDR3 alone, 45 bases in frame from the first base.